This T cell receptor beta chain derives from a study of cytomegalovirus exposure and HLA in healthy donors. Background on the study: Approximately 190 million T cells yielded more than 90 million unique TCR beta sequences, as an earlier analysis found. General study results and limits: Near-uniform donor sequencing depth was presumed by presence/absence analyses.

PCR amplification relied on 60 Vbeta primers (plus 13 Jbeta primers). Only in-frame clones appear in the TCRdb table, and some are missing; sequencing was by immunoSEQ multiplex PCR. This sample carries 100,000 to 150,000 clones, around three quarters of them seen once, and the ten largest clones take almost 5%. The germline gives CDR1 LGHNA, CDR2 YNFKEQ. The CDR3 sequence is 16 residues long. The V gene lost 4 bases and the J gene lost 0 bases, with 15 bases spanning the gap. Points on this clone: No antigen is known for it.

V usage is TRBV4-2 and J usage is TRBJ1-1; tentatively, D is TRBD1 (5 bases). This clonotype was obtained from a man aged 45-65 years in good health and CMV-seropositive. Input material: PBMCs. The CDR3, as DNA: TGTGCCAGCAGCCCCTACGGACACTCTGTGAACACTGAAGCTTTCTTT. Translated: CASSPYGHSVNTEAFF.